Listed here is a single T cell receptor beta chain. The antigen is undetermined. The source of the sample is a study of CD8+ T cells in alopecia areata. Reverse transcription of extracted RNA yielded cDNA, which provided the sequencing template. Only in-frame clones appear in the TCRdb table, and some are missing; sequencing was by immunoSEQ multiplex PCR. The sample shows 3,000 to 4,500 clones, 65% to 75% of them seen only once. Findings and limits, study-wide: As there was one nonresponder, how baseline CD8+ expansion relates to response remains uncertain. During tofacitinib treatment, many expanded lesional clones remained in scalp and blood. Greater clonality was observed in lesional scalp samples, especially alopecia totalis/universalis, versus normal scalp.

Treatment denoted: oral pan-JAK inhibitor, 5-10 mg twice daily. Lesional scalp tissue (obtained by punch biopsy) and peripheral blood were collected from alopecia areata patients. The V gene end was trimmed by 5 bases and the J gene end by 13 bases; junction bases not matched to a gene: 13. CDR1 is SGHAT and CDR2 is FQNNGV in the germline V gene. The CDR3 is 13 amino acids. The receptor was isolated from a human donor with alopecia areata. Here the sequenced sample was skin, taken at week 24, from a patient treated with tofacitinib. The gene calls are TRBV11-2 and TRBJ1-2; the match to TRBD1 covers 7 bases. DNA of the CDR3: TGTGCCAGCAGCCTGGACAGGTCGGAATCGGGCACCTTC. This codes for CASSLDRSESGTF.